This T cell receptor beta chain was observed in a study of T cells in Graves' hyperthyroidism and ophthalmopathy. Study outcomes and limitations: Through a model of 13 V-J features, ophthalmopathy was separated from stable hyperthyroidism.

The sample holds many counts of this clonotype. Its antigen is not known. The J segment lost 4 bases and the V segment lost 2 bases, leaving 3 bases of the junction unmatched. CDR3 length equals 14 residues. The germline V gene encodes CDR1 SGHRS and CDR2 YFSETQ. TCR beta CDR3 regions were amplified from RNA transcripts. Carried out on the TCR CDR3, a first-round RT-PCR used the HTBI primer set. TCRdb called the multiplex PCR reads again in MiXCR, with one record for every CDR3 protein. The sample records 400,000 to 500,000 distinct CDR3 sequences, about 15% being singletons. The sequenced sample was blood. This receptor was taken from a man younger than 35 with Graves' ophthalmopathy. The chain recombines TRBV5-1 with TRBJ2-5; TRBD2 aligns across 9 bases. The CDR3 here is CASSFGTSTETQYF. The CDR3 nucleotides are TGCGCCAGCAGCTTTGGGACTAGCACAGAGACCCAGTACTTC.